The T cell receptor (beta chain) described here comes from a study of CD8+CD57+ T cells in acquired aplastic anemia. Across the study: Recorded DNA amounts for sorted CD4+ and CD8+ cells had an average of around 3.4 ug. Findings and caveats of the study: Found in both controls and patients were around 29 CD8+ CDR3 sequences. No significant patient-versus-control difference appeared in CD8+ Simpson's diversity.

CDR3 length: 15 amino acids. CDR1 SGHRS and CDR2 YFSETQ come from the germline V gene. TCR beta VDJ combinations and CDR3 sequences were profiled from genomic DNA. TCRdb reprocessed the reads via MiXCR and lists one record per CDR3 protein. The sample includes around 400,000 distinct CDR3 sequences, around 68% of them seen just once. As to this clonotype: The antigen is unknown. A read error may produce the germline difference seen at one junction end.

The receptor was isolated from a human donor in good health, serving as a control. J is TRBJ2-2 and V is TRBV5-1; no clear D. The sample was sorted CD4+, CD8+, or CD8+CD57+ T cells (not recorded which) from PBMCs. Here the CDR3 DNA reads TGTGCCAGCAGCTTAAATCGAGTGGGCTACGGGGAGCTGTTTTTT. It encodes CASSLNRVGYGELFF.